The sequence of this TCR beta chain was determined in a study of TIL therapy for anti-PD-1-resistant metastatic lung cancer. Study background: Median patient age was about 55, ranging about 38-75 years. A few tumors were EGFR-mutant and two were ALK-rearranged. Tumors carried a median 1.5 non-synonymous mutations per megabase. Regarding the study as a whole: This highly selected cohort may not generalize to typical lung cancer patients.

Sequencing used immunoSEQ v3. This table comes from immunoSEQ multiplex PCR, and its TCRdb copy is limited to in-frame clones, with some not included. This table holds some 90,000 clones, just over 65% found once. Indicated time point: pre-treatment sample, taken before nivolumab and TIL therapy. Pleural nodules or supraclavicular lymph nodes made up most of the excised metastases sampled. The ends lost 5 bases at V and 4 bases at J; junction bases unmatched: 17. The CDR3 is made up of 18 amino acids. Germline loops: CDR1 MDHEN, CDR2 SYDVKM. Details on this clone: Its cognate antigen is unknown.

The TCR comes from a person between 25 and 79 years old with non-small cell lung cancer. The chain is built from TRBV28 and TRBJ1-2; 9 bases fit TRBD1. The starting material was tumor tissue, obtained at baseline. The CDR3 region is CASSLSGTGKPFSYGYTF. In DNA form, the CDR3 reads TGTGCCAGCAGTCTCTCCGGGACAGGGAAACCTTTCTCCTATGGCTACACCTTC.